This TCR beta chain was found in a study of blood T cell repertoires in COVID-19. Sequencing used immunoSEQ multiplex PCR; TCRdb keeps in-frame clones, though not all of them. Altogether hundreds of thousands of clones are present, approximately 90% being singletons, with the ten largest covering under 8%. Trimming removed 1 base at V and 7 bases at J, with 9 bases between. The CDR3 is 13 residues long. Germline V gene lookup returns CDR1 MGHRA and CDR2 YSYEKL. V is TRBV4-1 and J is TRBJ2-3; D unclear. The receptor was isolated from a woman aged 25 to 45 with COVID-19, enrolled during active disease. The material sequenced was peripheral blood. Here the CDR3 DNA reads TGCGCCAGCAGCCAAGTTAGCCTAAATACGCAGTATTTT. The encoded protein is CASSQVSLNTQYF.